This T cell receptor beta chain comes out of a study of neurological immune-mediated disorders. This clonotype has at least ten counts. Time point here: longitudinal time-point 2. One entry per CDR3 protein results from TCRdb running MiXCR on the 5' RACE reads. In the table there are under 50,000 distinct CDR3 sequences, 13% of which are singletons. This CDR3 has 16 residues. Germline assignment: CDR1 SGDLS and CDR2 YYNGEE. V dropped 0 bases and J dropped 1 base, with 11 bases sitting between them. Sequences were obtained from PBMCs. The source of this sequence is a male donor with HTLV-1-associated myelopathy (HAM/TSP). This chain joins TRBV9 and TRBJ2-4, with D perhaps matching TRBD1 (6 bases). The CDR3 is CASSVGTGLAKNIQYF. DNA for the CDR3: TGTGCCAGCAGCGTAGGAACAGGGCTGGCCAAAAACATTCAGTACTTC.